One and the same sample provided the 7 T cell receptor beta chains below, sequenced in a study of T cells expressing NK-cell markers. Using the 5' RACE reads, TCRdb records one entry per CDR3 protein without DNA. The listing records about 370,000 distinct CDR3 sequences. Input material: blood T cells: a sorted CD56 or NKG2C T cell subset, CD4+ or CD8+ T cells, or bulk PBMC T cells (not recorded which). All receptors derive from a woman aged 45-65 years in good health.

The genes are TRBV29-1 and TRBJ2-3. The V gene's germline CDR1 is SQVTM and CDR2 ANQGSEA. The CDR3 covers 12 residues. CDR3 sequence: CSARLTGDTQYF.

The chain is built from TRBV11-2 and TRBJ1-2; with no DNA, the TCRdb D assignment of TRBD1 cannot be verified. Germline V gene sequence: CDR1 SGHAT, CDR2 FQNNGV. The CDR3 runs to 13 residues. CDR3 in amino acids: CASSRQVNYGYTF.

This rearrangement joins TRBV20-1 to TRBJ2-3; the TRBD1 assignment by TCRdb is unverifiable without DNA. The CDR3 runs to 14 residues. Germline-derived CDR1 and CDR2 are DFQATT and SNEGSKA (reference sequence). The CDR3 protein is CSARDFSGGDTQYF.

The CDR3 loop reads CASSPASSGDYIDEQFF. The rearrangement uses TRBV5-1 and TRBJ2-1; TCRdb names TRBD2, which stays unverified in the absence of DNA. Germline assignment: CDR1 SGHRS and CDR2 YFSETQ. CDR3 length: 17 residues.

This chain connects TRBV3-1 to TRBJ2-1; TCRdb's D call of TRBD2 is untestable without DNA. The CDR3 covers 17 residues. Germline loops: CDR1 LGHDT, CDR2 YNNKEL (reference sequence). This chain's CDR3 is CASSQDWASGRSDEQFF.

V and J are TRBV12-3 or TRBV12-4 and TRBJ1-2. The CDR3 has 14 residues. The CDR3 sequence is CASRGRMTNYGYTF.

The CDR3 here is CASSLMTQLHEQFF. V and J are TRBV12-3 or TRBV12-4 and TRBJ2-1. CDR3 length equals 14 residues.